Listed below are T cell receptor beta chains from one sample, sequenced in a study of tumor and adjacent non-tumor tissue in lung cancer. TCRdb itself ran the multiplex PCR reads through MiXCR, one entry per CDR3 protein. This table has tens of thousands of distinct CDR3 sequences, around two thirds appearing once. Sequences were obtained from distant non-tumor lung tissue. The origin of the receptors is a man between 65 and 80 years old with non-small cell lung cancer. The CDR3 runs from the conserved cysteine through the conserved F or W. Each record gives: J gene, clone size, D gene, V gene, CDR3 protein, CDR3 DNA. A D gene is named only where the DNA matches it firmly. Clone size appears in some rows only: once, few, many, or a class for an expanded clone.

J gene: TRBJ1-2
clone size: -
D gene: -
V gene: TRBV4-1
CDR3 protein: CASSQFRVDYGYTF
CDR3 DNA: TGCGCCAGCAGCCAATTCCGGGTAGACTATGGCTACACCTTC

J gene: TRBJ1-5
clone size: -
D gene: TRBD1
V gene: TRBV4-1
CDR3 protein: CACGYAGQYNQPQHF
CDR3 DNA: TGCGCCTGCGGTTATGCGGGACAGTACAATCAGCCCCAGCATTTT

J gene: TRBJ2-2
clone size: medium-sized
D gene: TRBD1
V gene: TRBV6-1
CDR3 protein: CASRPRGLGPGELFF
CDR3 DNA: TGTGCCAGCAGGCCCAGGGGGTTGGGCCCCGGGGAGCTGTTTTTT

J gene: TRBJ2-2
clone size: -
D gene: -
V gene: TRBV13
CDR3 protein: CASSLGIGELFF
CDR3 DNA: TGTGCCAGCAGCTTAGGAATCGGGGAGCTATTTTTT

J gene: TRBJ2-1
clone size: -
D gene: TRBD1
V gene: TRBV6-1
CDR3 protein: CASSGQGASGSELFF
CDR3 DNA: TGTGCCAGCAGCGGACAGGGGGCGTCGGGTAGTGAGCTGTTCTTC

J gene: TRBJ1-5
clone size: many
D gene: -
V gene: TRBV29-1
CDR3 protein: CSVEEPPQPQHF
CDR3 DNA: TGCAGCGTTGAAGAACCCCCACAGCCCCAGCATTTT

J gene: TRBJ2-5
clone size: -
D gene: -
V gene: TRBV11-2
CDR3 protein: CASRPEGQENQYF
CDR3 DNA: TGTGCCAGCAGGCCAGAGGGTCAGGAGAACCAGTACTTC

J gene: TRBJ1-1
clone size: -
D gene: -
V gene: TRBV20-1
CDR3 protein: CSASKRMNTEALF
CDR3 DNA: TGCAGTGCTAGTAAACGGATGAACACTGAAGCTCTCTTT

J gene: TRBJ2-4
clone size: -
D gene: -
V gene: TRBV11-2
CDR3 protein: CAISLDGSLLTKNIQYF
CDR3 DNA: TGTGCCATCAGCTTAGATGGCAGTTTACTAACCAAAAACATTCAGTACTTC

J gene: TRBJ1-3
clone size: few
D gene: -
V gene: TRBV29-1
CDR3 protein: CSVEGCSESSGNTIYF
CDR3 DNA: TGCAGCGTTGAAGGATGTAGTGAAAGCTCTGGAAACACCATATATTTT

J gene: TRBJ2-3
clone size: once
D gene: -
V gene: TRBV20-1
CDR3 protein: CSASIPPDTQYF
CDR3 DNA: TGCAGTGCTAGTATTCCTCCAGATACGCAGTATTTT

J gene: TRBJ2-7
clone size: many
D gene: -
V gene: TRBV29-1
CDR3 protein: CSAAGGSNSYEQYF
CDR3 DNA: TGCAGCGCCGCTGGGGGGTCCAACTCCTACGAGCAGTACTTC

J gene: TRBJ1-5
clone size: many
D gene: -
V gene: TRBV29-1
CDR3 protein: CSVGGDNQPQHF
CDR3 DNA: TGCAGCGTTGGCGGGGACAATCAGCCCCAGCATTTT

J gene: TRBJ2-3
clone size: few
D gene: -
V gene: TRBV5-4
CDR3 protein: CASSLGGTDTQYF
CDR3 DNA: TGTGCCAGCAGCTTGGGTGGGACAGATACGCAGTATTTT

J gene: TRBJ1-5
clone size: -
D gene: -
V gene: TRBV28
CDR3 protein: CASTTYREGSYQPQHF
CDR3 DNA: TGTGCCAGCACTACGTACCGAGAGGGGAGTTATCAGCCCCAGCATTTT

J gene: TRBJ2-1
clone size: few
D gene: -
V gene: TRBV11-2
CDR3 protein: CASSLGPREQFF
CDR3 DNA: TGTGCCAGCAGCTTAGGACCGCGTGAGCAGTTCTTC

J gene: TRBJ2-2
clone size: once
D gene: -
V gene: TRBV28
CDR3 protein: CASSLSTLGIAWELFF
CDR3 DNA: TGTGCCAGCAGTTTATCCACACTGGGCATCGCCTGGGAGCTGTTTTTT

J gene: TRBJ2-1
clone size: -
D gene: TRBD2
V gene: TRBV7-8
CDR3 protein: CGSSLARLQREEDNEQFF
CDR3 DNA: TGTGGCAGCAGCTTAGCGAGGTTACAGCGGGAGGAAGACAATGAGCAGTTCTTC

J gene: TRBJ1-1
clone size: -
D gene: -
V gene: TRBV29-1
CDR3 protein: CSVVVLKTEAFF
CDR3 DNA: TGCAGCGTTGTGGTGTTGAAGACTGAAGCTTTCTTT

J gene: TRBJ2-1
clone size: -
D gene: -
V gene: TRBV19
CDR3 protein: CASSALSGSYNEQFF
CDR3 DNA: TGTGCCAGTAGTGCCCTCAGCGGATCCTACAATGAGCAGTTCTTC

J gene: TRBJ2-5
clone size: many
D gene: -
V gene: TRBV4-1
CDR3 protein: CASSQDPRGRETQYF
CDR3 DNA: TGCGCCAGCAGCCAAGATCCCAGGGGGAGGGAGACCCAGTACTTC

J gene: TRBJ2-1
clone size: -
D gene: TRBD1
V gene: TRBV10-3
CDR3 protein: CAISPTTGRGNNEQFF
CDR3 DNA: TGTGCCATCAGTCCTACGACCGGCAGGGGGAACAATGAGCAGTTCTTC

J gene: TRBJ2-7
clone size: -
D gene: -
V gene: TRBV6-5
CDR3 protein: CDSRDLYEQYF
CDR3 DNA: TGCGACAGTAGGGACCTCTACGAGCAGTACTTC

J gene: TRBJ1-3
clone size: -
D gene: -
V gene: TRBV7-8
CDR3 protein: CVSSLHVVGGLSGNTIYF
CDR3 DNA: TGTGTCAGCAGCTTACACGTTGTCGGCGGACTCTCTGGAAACACCATATATTTT

J gene: TRBJ1-2
clone size: -
D gene: -
V gene: TRBV20-1
CDR3 protein: CSTRDEGREISGYAF
CDR3 DNA: TGCAGTACTAGAGATGAGGGCAGGGAAATTAGTGGCTACGCGTTC

J gene: TRBJ1-6
clone size: few
D gene: TRBD1
V gene: TRBV11-2
CDR3 protein: CASNLRTGGGPPLHF
CDR3 DNA: TGTGCCAGCAACCTCAGAACAGGGGGGGGTCCACCCCTCCACTTT

J gene: TRBJ2-1
clone size: -
D gene: TRBD2
V gene: TRBV5-4
CDR3 protein: CASSLAKRESNEQFF
CDR3 DNA: TGTGCCAGCAGCCTCGCGAAGCGGGAGAGCAATGAGCAGTTCTTC

J gene: TRBJ2-1
clone size: -
D gene: -
V gene: TRBV6-1
CDR3 protein: CASSGTGITKQFF
CDR3 DNA: TGTGCCAGCAGTGGAACCGGGATTACCAAGCAGTTCTTC

J gene: TRBJ1-2
clone size: many
D gene: -
V gene: TRBV28
CDR3 protein: CASSLDSRRYGYTF
CDR3 DNA: TGTGCCAGCAGTTTAGACAGCCGGCGCTATGGCTACACCTTC

J gene: TRBJ2-7
clone size: -
D gene: -
V gene: TRBV11-2
CDR3 protein: CASRLDNYRGSPYEQYF
CDR3 DNA: TGTGCCAGCAGGTTAGATAATTATCGAGGCAGCCCCTACGAGCAGTACTTC

J gene: TRBJ2-7
clone size: -
D gene: -
V gene: TRBV28
CDR3 protein: CASTPGLNEQYF
CDR3 DNA: TGTGCCAGCACCCCTGGACTGAACGAGCAGTACTTC

J gene: TRBJ2-7
clone size: many
D gene: TRBD2
V gene: TRBV20-1
CDR3 protein: CSASSQGLAGYSYEQYF
CDR3 DNA: TGCAGTGCTAGCTCGCAGGGACTAGCGGGATACTCCTACGAGCAGTACTTC

J gene: TRBJ2-1
clone size: -
D gene: -
V gene: TRBV11-2
CDR3 protein: CASSLSAGAWSNEQFF
CDR3 DNA: TGTGCCAGCAGCTTAAGCGCAGGGGCCTGGAGCAATGAGCAGTTCTTC

J gene: TRBJ2-1
clone size: -
D gene: TRBD2
V gene: TRBV12-3/TRBV12-4
CDR3 protein: CASSYRVLAGYNEQFF
CDR3 DNA: TGTGCCAGCAGTTACCGGGTACTAGCGGGCTACAATGAGCAGTTCTTC